This T cell receptor (beta chain) emerged from a study of blood T cell repertoires in COVID-19. In the 2 weeks before study entry, exposed participants met a COVID-19 case, which was PCR-confirmed or clinician-diagnosed. Germline V lookup: CDR1 SGHAT, CDR2 FQNNGV. V was pared by 0 bases and J by 0 bases, with 5 bases of the junction left unmatched. The CDR3 has 18 residues. As processed by the authors: By means of reference gene primer amplification, nucleated cell counts were estimated. Some clones are missing from TCRdb's copy, which holds only in-frame ones; the method was immunoSEQ multiplex PCR. V and J calls and clone size are copied from that table; D and trimming were computed from the DNA. The sample shows approximately 250,000 clones, around 93% of them seen only once.

The J gene is TRBJ1-6, the V gene TRBV11-2, with 7 bases matching TRBD1. This TCR derives from a middle-aged man who had been exposed to COVID-19. Sequencing input: PBMCs or T cells enriched from blood (not recorded which). Here the CDR3 reads CASSLDETGSSYNSPLHF. Here the CDR3 DNA reads TGTGCCAGCAGCTTAGATGAGACAGGGAGCTCCTATAATTCACCCCTCCACTTT. The full variable domain, rest sourced from reference TRBV11-2 and TRBJ1-6, is EAGVAQSPRYKIIEKRQSVAFWCNPISGHATLYWYQQILGQGPKLLIQFQNNGVVDDSQLPKDRFSAERLKGVDSTLKIQPAKLEDSAVYLCASSLDETGSSYNSPLHFGNGTRLTVT.